The 21 T cell receptor beta chains listed next were all sequenced from one sample in a study of shared T cell receptors in the human thymus. Generated by immunoSEQ multiplex PCR, the TCRdb table keeps only in-frame clones and is missing some. The table lists 540,000 or so clones, approximately 80% of them singletons. The sample was also linked to a second study, of human thymus T cells.

Sample: thymocytes. Receptors were obtained from a boy younger than two with a congenital heart defect.

The chain carries TRBV4-3 and TRBJ2-7, with 12 bases fitting TRBD2. The CDR3 length is 18 residues. Germline V gene lookup returns CDR1 LGHNA and CDR2 YSLEER. The trim removed 0 bases at V and 5 bases at J, leaving 11 bases unmatched. CDR3 protein: CASSQEQTPSGRVHEQYF. In DNA form, the CDR3 reads TGCGCCAGCAGCCAAGAGCAAACTCCTAGCGGGAGGGTCCACGAGCAGTACTTC.

This sequence joins TRBV4-3 and TRBJ2-2, with TRBD1 identical over 7 bases. CDR3 size: 17 residues. V lost 1 base, J lost 6 bases, and 11 bases stayed unmatched. CDR1 and CDR2 (germline): LGHNA, YSLEER. The CDR3 nucleotides read TGCGCCAGCAGCCAAGTAGAACAGGGGAGTTTGGCCGGGGAGCTGTTTTTT. It codes for CASSQVEQGSLAGELFF.

V and J are TRBV7-2 and TRBJ2-7, with TRBD2 matching 10 bases. Germline trimming cut 1 base from V and 3 bases from J; bases unmatched to any gene: 6. This CDR3 has 16 residues. CDR1 is SGHTA, CDR2 FQGNSA, per germline. CDR3 in DNA: TGTGCCAGCAGCTTAGAGGGCCTAGCGGGAGTCTACGAGCAGTACTTC. It is translated as CASSLEGLAGVYEQYF.

The gene calls are TRBV6-6 and TRBJ1-1; weak D call: TRBD1 (5 bases). The germline CDR1 and CDR2 sequences are MNHNY and SVGAGI (reference sequence). V gave up 4 bases and J gave up 1 base, with 13 bases separating them. This CDR3 has 15 residues. The CDR3 here is CASSSGSGGNTEAFF. DNA for the CDR3: TGTGCCAGCAGTTCAGGGTCGGGTGGGAACACTGAAGCTTTCTTT.

The V and J genes are TRBV13 and TRBJ2-3; 14 nucleotides align to TRBD2. The length of the CDR3 is 19 residues. From germline, CDR1 is PRHDT and CDR2 FYEKMQ (reference sequence). V was clipped by 5 bases and J by 1 base; unmatched bases: 11. The CDR3, as DNA: TGTGCCAGCAGCCCCACCGGGACTAGCGGGAGACGGGGCACAGATACGCAGTATTTT. Encoded protein: CASSPTGTSGRRGTDTQYF.

The chain is built from TRBV5-1 and TRBJ2-7, with 11 bases lining up with TRBD2. In germline, CDR1 is SGHRS, CDR2 YFSETQ. The CDR3 runs to 17 residues. With V trimmed by 0 bases and J by 4 bases, 9 bases remained unmatched. DNA for the CDR3: TGCGCCAGCAGCTTGGGGGCTAGCGGGAGGCCCGAGTACGAGCAGTACTTC. It encodes CASSLGASGRPEYEQYF.

The chain recombines TRBV18 with TRBJ2-5; the D gene is possibly TRBD1 (5 bases). V was cut by 8 bases and J by 5 bases, with 9 bases left in between. The CDR3 consists of 11 residues. Germline CDR1 reads KGHSH; CDR2 reads LQKENI. The CDR3 here is CASGAFETQYF. The CDR3 bases are TGTGCCAGCGGGGCATTCGAGACCCAGTACTTC.

The rearrangement links TRBV5-4 to TRBJ1-1, with D hard to call. Per germline, CDR1 SGHNT and CDR2 YYREEE (reference sequence). The CDR3 contains 15 residues. V dropped 0 bases and J dropped 7 bases, with 16 bases sitting between them. The CDR3 protein is CASSLGSRASLEAFF. As DNA, the CDR3 is TGTGCCAGCAGCTTGGGATCGAGGGCTTCCCTTGAAGCTTTCTTT.

This rearrangement joins TRBV28 to TRBJ1-2; no definite D call. CDR1 MDHEN and CDR2 SYDVKM come from the germline V gene. The CDR3 consists of 13 residues. Trimming stripped 5 bases from V and 7 bases from J, with 14 bases between. CDR3 DNA sequence: TGTGCCAGCAGTCTCAGTGTCTCTGGTGGCTACACCTTC. Translated: CASSLSVSGGYTF.

This chain connects TRBV7-2 to TRBJ1-4; the match to TRBD1 covers 7 bases. V trimming: 5 bases; J trimming: 0 bases; junction bases outside the gene matches: 0. The CDR3 extends over 14 amino acids. CDR1 and CDR2 from the germline V gene are SGHTA and FQGNSA. The CDR3 spells CASSQGATNEKLFF. The CDR3 coding sequence is TGTGCCAGCAGCCAGGGGGCAACTAATGAAAAACTGTTTTTT.

This rearrangement joins TRBV28 to TRBJ1-2; 8 bases fit TRBD1. The V gene end was trimmed by 5 bases and the J gene end by 5 bases; junction bases not matched to a gene: 10. The CDR3 length is 15 residues. Germline V gives CDR1 MDHEN, CDR2 SYDVKM. CDR3 protein: CASSLRTGQTYGYTF. The CDR3 nucleotides are TGTGCCAGCAGTCTGAGGACAGGGCAGACGTATGGCTACACCTTC.

This sequence joins TRBV7-9 and TRBJ1-2, with no clear D. Germline CDR1 SEHNR, CDR2 FQNEAQ (reference sequence). The length of the CDR3 is 12 residues. The germline V and J ends were trimmed by 2 bases and 6 bases, with 7 bases remaining between them. The CDR3 sequence: CASSLQRHGYTF. CDR3 bases: TGTGCCAGCAGCTTACAGCGCCATGGCTACACCTTC. The whole variable domain, remainder taken from reference TRBV7-9 and TRBJ1-2, is DTGVSQNPRHKITKRGQNVTFRCDPISEHNRLYWYRQTLGQGPEFLTYFQNEAQLEKSRLLSDRFSAERPKGSFSTLEIQRTEQGDSAMYLCASSLQRHGYTFGSGTRLTVV.

V and J are TRBV6-5 and TRBJ1-4; 9 bases fit TRBD1. There are 15 residues in the CDR3. J gave up 4 bases and V 4 bases, and 4 bases lay outside the gene matches. Germline CDR1 MNHEY, CDR2 SVGAGI. The CDR3 DNA is TGTGCCAGCAGTTTAAGACAGGGGGGTAATGAAAAACTGTTTTTT. Protein: CASSLRQGGNEKLFF.

The chain recombines TRBV2 with TRBJ2-1; perhaps TRBD1 as D (6 bases). V was cut by 2 bases and J by 3 bases, with 14 bases left in between. Germline CDR1 SNHLY, CDR2 FYNNEI. The CDR3 sequence is 16 residues long. CDR3 sequence (DNA): TGTGCCAGCAGTGAATGGTCCAGGGGTCGCTACAATGAGCAGTTCTTC. Its protein product is CASSEWSRGRYNEQFF.

This clone was observed a handful of times. The rearrangement joins TRBV28 to TRBJ2-1; 9 nucleotides agree with TRBD2. The CDR3 covers 16 residues. V shed 5 bases and J 7 bases; nucleotides not matched to a gene: 12. In germline, CDR1 is MDHEN, CDR2 SYDVKM. CDR3 sequence (DNA): TGTGCCAGCAGTCTCCAATCTAGCGGGATAGAAAATGAGCAGTTCTTC. Its protein product is CASSLQSSGIENEQFF. The whole variable domain, filled in from reference TRBV28 and TRBJ2-1, reads DVKVTQSSRYLVKRTGEKVFLECVQDMDHENMFWYRQDPGLGLRLIYFSYDVKMKEKGDIPEGYSVSREKKERFSLILESASTNQTSMYLCASSLQSSGIENEQFFGPGTRLTVL.

This chain joins TRBV28 and TRBJ2-4; 14 bases are a match to TRBD2. CDR3 length equals 17 residues. J lost 9 bases, V lost 2 bases, and 9 bases had no gene match. Germline V gives CDR1 MDHEN, CDR2 SYDVKM. CDR3 coding DNA: TGTGCCAGCAGTTTACCGGGACTAGCGGGAGAGGGCGGCATTCAGTACTTC. Amino acid sequence: CASSLPGLAGEGGIQYF.

This rearrangement joins TRBV5-6 to TRBJ2-7; 9 bases line up with TRBD1. This CDR3 is built from 15 residues. Germline trimming cut 4 bases from V and 3 bases from J; bases unmatched to any gene: 8. Germline CDR1 is SGHDT and CDR2 is YYEEEE. CDR3: CASSRGRQGGYEQYF. The DNA of the CDR3 is TGTGCCAGCAGCCGAGGCCGACAGGGGGGCTACGAGCAGTACTTC.

V is TRBV6-1 and J is TRBJ2-7, with D possibly matching TRBD1 (5 bases). V was trimmed by 1 base and J by 2 bases, leaving 12 bases between them. The CDR3 has 15 residues. Germline V CDR1 and CDR2: MNHNS, SASEGT. DNA for the CDR3: TGTGCCAGCAGTGAAGTACGACAGATACCCTACGAGCAGTACTTC. Its translation: CASSEVRQIPYEQYF.

This clone was counted a few times. The chain links TRBV10-3 to TRBJ1-4; unclear D gene. The CDR3 is 16 amino acids. Looked up from germline, CDR1 is ENHRY and CDR2 is SYGVKD. V was cut by 0 bases and J by 6 bases, with 14 bases left in between. CDR3 loop: CAISESTDQHHEKLFF. The CDR3, as DNA: TGTGCCATCAGTGAGTCCACAGACCAACACCATGAAAAACTGTTTTTT.

The chain links TRBV7-2 to TRBJ2-1, with 11 bases fitting TRBD2. This CDR3 is 15 amino acids long. V shed 1 base, J shed 8 bases, and the junction held 4 bases outside the gene matches. Germline lookup yields CDR1 SGHTA and CDR2 FQGNSA. CDR3 in DNA: TGTGCCAGCAGCTTAGAGCTAGCGGGAGGTCATGAGCAGTTCTTC. Translated: CASSLELAGGHEQFF. The full variable domain, rest sourced from reference TRBV7-2 and TRBJ2-1, is GAGVSQSPSNKVTEKGKDVELRCDPISGHTALYWYRQSLGQGLEFLIYFQGNSAPDKSGLPSDRFSAERTGGSVSTLTIQRTQQEDSAVYLCASSLELAGGHEQFFGPGTRLTVL.

This chain connects TRBV20-1 to TRBJ1-2, with D uncertain. Between the trimmed V and J ends, which lost 3 bases and 10 bases, there was a span of 12 bases. The germline CDR1 and CDR2 sequences are DFQATT and SNEGSKA (reference sequence). This CDR3 comprises 11 residues. As DNA, the CDR3 is TGCAGTGCTAGGTCGGTCGAAGTCTACACCTTC. Amino acids: CSARSVEVYTF.